Listed below are T cell receptor beta chains from one sample, sequenced in a study of blood T cells in healthy people across ages. TCRdb reprocessed the 5' RACE reads via MiXCR and lists one record per CDR3 protein. The sample holds about a million distinct CDR3 sequences, around 54% seen once. Sequencing was carried out using blood. The receptors originated from a woman in her fifties or sixties in good health. Both conserved end residues are part of each CDR3. The order of the fields is clone size, J gene, D gene, V gene, CDR3 DNA, CDR3 protein. The D gene is left open where the match is weak. The listing skips clone size in some rows; elsewhere it reads once, few, many or a size class.

few TRBJ2-7 . TRBV29-1 TGCAGCGTTGAGGACAACTCCTACGAGCAGTACTTC CSVEDNSYEQYF
. TRBJ1-2 . TRBV20-1 TGCAGTGCTAGAGGGAGGATAGGGCTGGACTATGGCTACACCTTC CSARGRIGLDYGYTF
few TRBJ2-5 TRBD2 TRBV20-1 TGCAGTGCCCCGAATTACCGAGCGGGGACCCAAGAGACCCAGTACTTC CSAPNYRAGTQETQYF
many TRBJ2-3 . TRBV29-1 TGCAGCGTCGCCGATACATACAAGGATACGCAGTATTTT CSVADTYKDTQYF
. TRBJ2-5 . TRBV4-2 TGTGCCAGCAGCCCGACCCCCGGTGAGACCCAGTACTTC CASSPTPGETQYF
. TRBJ2-4 . TRBV6-6 TGTGCCAGCAGTGAGTCCGGACTAGCCAAAAACATTCAGTACTTC CASSESGLAKNIQYF
few TRBJ2-1 TRBD1 TRBV7-2 TGTGCCAGCAGCTCCACCGGGACAGCTTACAATGAGCAGTTCTTC CASSSTGTAYNEQFF
few TRBJ2-7 . TRBV7-2 TGTGCCAGCATCCTGGACGGGGGCTCCTACGAGCAGTACTTC CASILDGGSYEQYF
few TRBJ2-1 . TRBV7-9 TGTGCCACCCCGAATGGGGGGACCAACAATGAGCAGTTCTTC CATPNGGTNNEQFF
. TRBJ2-4 . TRBV4-1 TGCGCCAGCAGCCACCTCTCCAGGGGAGAAGTAAACATTCAGTACTTC CASSHLSRGEVNIQYF
. TRBJ2-1 TRBD2 TRBV20-1 TGCAGTGCTCCAGATTTGACGGGGGGCTCCTACAATGAGCAGTTCTTC CSAPDLTGGSYNEQFF
. TRBJ1-3 . TRBV20-1 TGCAGTGCTAGGTCCGGAGGGGCTGAGTCGTTAGGGTCTGGAAACACCATATATTTT CSARSGGAESLGSGNTIYF
few TRBJ2-7 . TRBV6-2/TRBV6-3 TGTGCCAGCAGCAACGGGGTAGCGGACTCCTACGAGCAGTACTTC CASSNGVADSYEQYF
. TRBJ1-2 . TRBV9 TGTGCCAGCAGCGTCACACAGTTTTACTATGGCTACACCTTC CASSVTQFYYGYTF
. TRBJ1-2 . TRBV7-2 TGTGCCAGCAGCTTAACCCAGGAGTATGGCTACACCTTC CASSLTQEYGYTF
. TRBJ2-1 TRBD2 TRBV24-1 TGTGCCACCAGTGATTTGTCAGCTGGGGGGGAAAGAAATGAGCAGTTCTTC CATSDLSAGGERNEQFF
. TRBJ2-5 TRBD2 TRBV15 TGTGCCACCAGCAGAGGGGGGACTAGCGGATCTGGGGAGACCCAGTACTTC CATSRGGTSGSGETQYF
few TRBJ2-3 . TRBV2 TGTGCCAGCAGTGAAGGTCGCGGATTCTCCGAGTACACAGATACGCAGTATTTT CASSEGRGFSEYTDTQYF
. TRBJ2-3 . TRBV4-2 TGTGCCAGCAGCCACGGGACTTTTAGCACAGATACGCAGTATTTT CASSHGTFSTDTQYF
many TRBJ2-5 TRBD2 TRBV28 TGTGCCAGCAGACCGGGACTAGTTGGGGAGACCCAGTACTTC CASRPGLVGETQYF
. TRBJ2-7 . TRBV6-5 TGTGCCAGCAGTCCCACGAATATGGGGCACGAGCAGTACTTC CASSPTNMGHEQYF
. TRBJ2-3 . TRBV5-1 TGCGCCAGCAGCGCCGGGACAACAGATACGCAGTATTTT CASSAGTTDTQYF
. TRBJ1-2 . TRBV12-3/TRBV12-4 TGTGCCAGCAGTTTAGGGAGCGAGGGGCTCGGCGGCTACACCTTC CASSLGSEGLGGYTF
few TRBJ2-4 . TRBV28 TGTGCCAGCAGTTTCTGGTCCAAAAACATTCAGTACTTC CASSFWSKNIQYF
. TRBJ1-5 . TRBV20-1 TGCAGTGCTATCCGACCCAATCAGCCCCAGCATTTT CSAIRPNQPQHF
. TRBJ2-1 TRBD1 TRBV5-5 TGTGCCAGCAGCCCCGGGACAGGGGTCTACAATGAGCAGTTCTTC CASSPGTGVYNEQFF
. TRBJ2-7 . TRBV18 TGTGCCAGCTCACCGCAGGGAGGCAATGAGCAGTACTTC CASSPQGGNEQYF
. TRBJ1-5 . TRBV4-1 TGCGCCAGCAGCCAAGATGGGTATCAGCCCCAGCATTTT CASSQDGYQPQHF
. TRBJ2-2 TRBD2 TRBV3-1 TGTGCCAGCAGCCACCGACTAGCGGTCACCGGGGAGCTGTTTTTT CASSHRLAVTGELFF
few TRBJ2-7 . TRBV30 TGTGCCTGGGGATATAACTACGAGCAGTACTTC CAWGYNYEQYF
. TRBJ2-7 TRBD1 TRBV6-4 TGTGCCAGCAGAGTGGACAGGGGGTCCTACGAGCAGTACTTC CASRVDRGSYEQYF
. TRBJ2-1 TRBD2 TRBV5-1 TGCGCCAGCAGAATGGTGCGGGAGCTAAGGGCCTACAATGAGCAGTTCTTC CASRMVRELRAYNEQFF
few TRBJ2-5 TRBD1 TRBV3-1 TGTGCCAGCAATCCGAGGACAGGTCTGCAAGAGACCCAGTACTTC CASNPRTGLQETQYF
. TRBJ2-7 . TRBV12-3/TRBV12-4 TGTGCCAGCAGGAAAGGCGGTTACACCCAGTACTTC CASRKGGYTQYF
. TRBJ2-6 . TRBV20-1 TGCAGTGTTGGAGGGGGCGGCCCTGGGGCCAACGTCCTGACTTTC CSVGGGGPGANVLTF
. TRBJ2-5 . TRBV20-1 TGCAGTGCTAGAGATTGGAGAAACAATGAGCAGTACTTC CSARDWRNNEQYF